This TCR beta chain was sequenced for a study of shared clonotypes between healthy human individuals. Across the whole study: Per donor, CD8 memory used one plate, CD8 naive used two, CD4 memory used three and CD4 naive used three.

Donors were Caucasian adults residing in Nashville, Tennessee, USA. CD45RA+ naive and CD45RA-negative memory subsets were separated from CD4+ cells. Here immunoSEQ multiplex PCR was the method, and the copy in TCRdb shows in-frame clones only, minus some. The data show millions of clones, 90% to 95% seen once. The CDR3 is made up of 14 amino acids. Germline loops: CDR1 MDHEN, CDR2 SYDVKM. The V end was cut by 10 bases, the J end by 1 base, with 14 bases between. Sample: naive CD4+ T cells from PBMCs. Subset defined: CD45RA+ positively selected. This clonotype was sampled from a young man in good health. Some clones in this sample may be carry-over from other donors' samples. The chain combines TRBV28 with TRBJ1-5, with D possibly being TRBD1 (5 bases). CDR3 DNA sequence: TGTGCCACTTACCCGGGGCTGAGCAATCAGCCCCAGCATTTT. This translates into CATYPGLSNQPQHF.